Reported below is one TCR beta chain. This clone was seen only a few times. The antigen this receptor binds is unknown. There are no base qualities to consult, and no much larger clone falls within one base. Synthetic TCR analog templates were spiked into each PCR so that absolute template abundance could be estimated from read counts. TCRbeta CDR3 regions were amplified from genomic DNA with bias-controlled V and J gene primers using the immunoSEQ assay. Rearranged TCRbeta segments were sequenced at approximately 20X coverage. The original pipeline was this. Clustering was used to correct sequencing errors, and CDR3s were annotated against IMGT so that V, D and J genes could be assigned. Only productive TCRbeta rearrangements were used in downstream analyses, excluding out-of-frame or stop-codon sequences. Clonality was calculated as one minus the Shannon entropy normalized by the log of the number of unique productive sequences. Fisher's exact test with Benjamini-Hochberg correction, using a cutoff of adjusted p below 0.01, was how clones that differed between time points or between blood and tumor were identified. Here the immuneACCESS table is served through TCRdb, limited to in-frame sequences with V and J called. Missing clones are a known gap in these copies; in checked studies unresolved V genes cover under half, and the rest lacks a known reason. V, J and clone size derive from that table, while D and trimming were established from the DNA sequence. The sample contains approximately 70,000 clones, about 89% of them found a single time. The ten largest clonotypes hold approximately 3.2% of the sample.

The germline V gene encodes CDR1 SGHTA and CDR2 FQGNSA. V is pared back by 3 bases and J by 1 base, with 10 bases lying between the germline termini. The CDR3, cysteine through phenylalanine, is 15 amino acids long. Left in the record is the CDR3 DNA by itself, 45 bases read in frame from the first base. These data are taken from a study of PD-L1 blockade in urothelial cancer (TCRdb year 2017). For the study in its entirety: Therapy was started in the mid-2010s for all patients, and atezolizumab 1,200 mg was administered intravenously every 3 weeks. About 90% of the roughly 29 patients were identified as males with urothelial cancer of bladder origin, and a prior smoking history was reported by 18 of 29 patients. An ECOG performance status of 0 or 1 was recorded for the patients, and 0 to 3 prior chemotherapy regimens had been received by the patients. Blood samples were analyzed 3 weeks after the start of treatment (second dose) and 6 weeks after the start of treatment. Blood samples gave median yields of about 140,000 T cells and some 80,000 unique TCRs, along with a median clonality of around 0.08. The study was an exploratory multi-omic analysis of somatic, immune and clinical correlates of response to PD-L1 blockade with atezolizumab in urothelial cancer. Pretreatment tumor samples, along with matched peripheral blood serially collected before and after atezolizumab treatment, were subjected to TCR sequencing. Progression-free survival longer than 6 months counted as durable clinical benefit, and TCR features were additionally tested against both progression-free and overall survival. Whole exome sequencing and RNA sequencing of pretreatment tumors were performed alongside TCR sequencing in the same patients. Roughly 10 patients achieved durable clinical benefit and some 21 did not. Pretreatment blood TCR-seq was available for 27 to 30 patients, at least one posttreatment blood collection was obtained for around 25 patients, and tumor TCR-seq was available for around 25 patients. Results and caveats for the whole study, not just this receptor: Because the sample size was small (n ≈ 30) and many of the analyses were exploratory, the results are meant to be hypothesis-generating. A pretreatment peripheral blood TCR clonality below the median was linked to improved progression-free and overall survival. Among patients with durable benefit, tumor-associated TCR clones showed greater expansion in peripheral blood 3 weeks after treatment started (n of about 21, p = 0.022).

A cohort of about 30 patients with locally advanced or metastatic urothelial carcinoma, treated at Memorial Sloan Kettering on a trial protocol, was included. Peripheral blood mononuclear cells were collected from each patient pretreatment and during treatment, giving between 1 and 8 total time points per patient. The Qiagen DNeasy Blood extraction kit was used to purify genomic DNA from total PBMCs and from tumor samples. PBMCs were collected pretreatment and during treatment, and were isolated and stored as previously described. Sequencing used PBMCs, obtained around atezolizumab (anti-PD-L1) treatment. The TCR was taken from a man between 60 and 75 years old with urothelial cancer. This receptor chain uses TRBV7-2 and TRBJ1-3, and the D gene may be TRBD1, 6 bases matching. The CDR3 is CASSFGQLSGNTIYF. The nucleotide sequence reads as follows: TGTGCCAGCAGCTTTGGACAGCTTTCTGGAAACACCATATATTTT. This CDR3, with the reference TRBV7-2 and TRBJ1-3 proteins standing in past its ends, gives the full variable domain GAGVSQSPSNKVTEKGKDVELRCDPISGHTALYWYRQSLGQGLEFLIYFQGNSAPDKSGLPSDRFSAERTGGSVSTLTIQRTQQEDSAVYLCASSFGQLSGNTIYFGEGSWLTVV.